A single sample gave rise to the 26 T cell receptor beta chains below, sequenced in a study of breast tumors, draining lymph nodes, adjacent tissues. TCRdb reanalysed the multiplex PCR reads using MiXCR and keeps one entry per CDR3 protein. The sample lists fewer than 200,000 distinct CDR3 sequences; around 35% were seen once. The lymph nodes were axillary draining lymph nodes from breast cancer patients. Sequences were obtained from axillary lymph node tissue. The receptors derive from a female donor with breast cancer. Some clones in this sample may be carry-over from other donors' samples.

Concerning this clonotype: The junction departs from the called germline gene at one end, perhaps through a read error. The J gene is TRBJ1-6, the V gene TRBV20-1; perhaps TRBD1 as D (5 bases). Per the germline V gene, CDR1 is DFQATT and CDR2 is SNEGSKA (reference sequence). This CDR3 is 14 amino acids long. CDR3 nucleotide sequence: TGCAGTGCTGGAGAAGGGACGAGGCGCTCACCCCTCCACTTT. This codes for CSAGEGTRRSPLHF.

The rearrangement links TRBV28 to TRBJ2-1; 9 positions match TRBD2. The junction had 9 bases not matched to a gene; V was cut back by 7 bases and J by 5 bases. The CDR3 covers 15 residues. Germline loops: CDR1 MDHEN, CDR2 SYDVKM. This chain's CDR3 is CASTDPASGNNEQFF. The CDR3 DNA follows: TGTGCCAGCACCGATCCGGCTAGCGGGAACAATGAGCAGTTCTTC.

This clonotype was observed many times. V and J are TRBV24-1 and TRBJ1-2; TRBD1 agrees at 7 bases. Germline V gene lookup returns CDR1 KGHDR and CDR2 SFDVKD. Losses at the gene ends were 4 bases for V and 4 bases for J; bases not matched to a gene: 5. CDR3 size: 14 residues. This CDR3 reads CATSDWDSGYGYTF. Here the CDR3 DNA reads TGTGCCACCAGTGACTGGGACAGTGGCTATGGCTACACCTTC.

This clonotype was counted ten times or more. The chain uses TRBV4-2 and TRBJ2-7; D is perhaps TRBD1 or TRBD2 (5 bases each). CDR1 is LGHNA and CDR2 is YNFKEQ in the germline V gene. The CDR3 spans 15 residues. Trimming took off 0 bases at V and 2 bases at J, with 11 bases between the two ends. DNA for the CDR3: TGTGCCAGCAGCCAAGATCAGGGAGCCACCTACGAGCAGTACTTC. It yields the protein CASSQDQGATYEQYF.

This clonotype was observed many times. J is TRBJ2-1 and V is TRBV12-5; D gene uncertain. CDR3 length: 12 amino acids. Between the trimmed V and J ends, which lost 6 bases and 6 bases, there was a span of 9 bases. Germline CDR1 and CDR2: LGHNT and FRNRAP. The CDR3 is CASGSHTNEQFF. In DNA, the CDR3 is TGTGCTAGTGGCTCCCATACCAATGAGCAGTTCTTC.

This clonotype has a count of ten or more. The chain has TRBV5-1 and TRBJ2-7; D is uncertain. V gave up 3 bases and J gave up 2 bases, with 9 bases separating them. The germline V gene encodes CDR1 SGHRS and CDR2 YFSETQ. The CDR3 covers 13 residues. The chain's CDR3 is CASSSQRTYEQYF. Written as DNA, the CDR3 is TGCGCCAGCAGCTCACAGCGAACCTACGAGCAGTACTTC.

This clonotype showed up many times. The chain recombines TRBV15 with TRBJ2-1; the match to TRBD2 covers 12 bases. V was clipped by 6 bases and J by 7 bases; unmatched bases: 4. The CDR3 extends over 14 amino acids. Germline assignment: CDR1 LNHNV and CDR2 YYDKDF (reference sequence). The CDR3 is CATRGTSGLNEQFF. In nucleotides, the CDR3 is TGTGCCACCAGGGGGACTAGCGGGTTAAATGAGCAGTTCTTC.

This clonotype was detected ten times or more. The gene calls are TRBV7-2 and TRBJ1-2, with D uncertain. CDR1 SGHTA and CDR2 FQGNSA come from the germline V gene. Trimming cost V 3 bases and J 7 bases, with 15 bases left between them. CDR3 length equals 14 residues. The CDR3, as DNA: TGTGCCAGCAGCTTTAAAGGTGGCCCAGCTGGCTACACCTTC. Its translation is CASSFKGGPAGYTF.

There are many counts of this clonotype. A much larger clone sits a single nucleotide away, making a read error possible. The gene calls are TRBV20-1 and TRBJ1-2; D remains ambiguous. Germline V lookup: CDR1 DFQATT, CDR2 SNEGSKA (reference sequence). The CDR3 is made up of 12 amino acids. This CDR3 is CSAKGPNYGSTF. The CDR3 nucleotides read TGCAGTGCGAAAGGACCTAACTATGGCTCCACCTTC.

At least ten counts were recorded for this clonotype. V usage is TRBV15 and J usage is TRBJ1-5; D is ambiguous. CDR1 and CDR2 from the germline V gene are LNHNV and YYDKDF (reference sequence). With 0 bases removed from V and 6 bases from J, the gap between germline ends came to 9 bases. The CDR3 loop spans 14 amino acids. The CDR3 DNA is TGTGCCACCAGCAGAGATGGAGGGAGTCAGCCCCAGCATTTT. As protein: CATSRDGGSQPQHF.

Concerning this clonotype: Because the CDR3 is missing its conserved closing phenylalanine or tryptophan, this is likely a read error. The chain joins TRBV5-6 to TRBJ2-3; 8 positions agree with TRBD1. V shed 4 bases, J shed 4 bases, and the junction held 8 bases outside the gene matches. The CDR3 is made up of 15 amino acids. Germline values: CDR1 SGHDT, CDR2 YYEEEE. The CDR3 is CASSLQGVGADTQYL. CDR3 nucleotides: TGTGCCAGCAGCCTACAGGGGGTTGGAGCAGATACGCAGTATTTG.

This clonotype occurred many times. The chain couples TRBV5-4 to TRBJ1-2, with D unclear. The length of the CDR3 is 13 residues. The V gene lost 2 bases and the J gene lost 4 bases, with 9 bases spanning the gap. CDR1 SGHNT and CDR2 YYREEE come from the germline V gene (reference sequence). The CDR3 region has the DNA TGTGCCAGCAGCTTTCCACAGCTCTATGGCTACACCTTC. It translates to CASSFPQLYGYTF.

In this sample, this clonotype turned up many times. The V gene is TRBV9, the J gene TRBJ2-7; 10 bases match TRBD2. CDR3 size: 16 residues. With 4 bases clipped from V and 6 bases from J, the junction kept 13 bases outside the gene matches. CDR1 is SGDLS and CDR2 is YYNGEE in the germline V gene. The CDR3 here is CASSTLAGVPSSEQYF. Here the CDR3 DNA reads TGTGCCAGCAGCACTCTAGCGGGAGTCCCGTCCAGCGAGCAGTACTTC. Full variable domain (rest looked up from reference TRBV9 and TRBJ2-7): DSGVTQTPKHLITATGQRVTLRCSPRSGDLSVYWYQQSLDQGLQFLIQYYNGEERAKGNILERFSAQQFPDLHSELNLSSLELGDSALYFCASSTLAGVPSSEQYFGPGTRLTVT.

As concerns this clonotype: Lacking the conserved final phenylalanine or tryptophan, this CDR3 likely reflects a read error. The J gene is TRBJ2-7, the V gene TRBV11-2, with 10 bases matching TRBD2. This CDR3 has 13 amino acids. Germline assignment: CDR1 SGHAT and CDR2 FQNNGV. Unmatched junction bases numbered 6, after V lost 8 bases and J lost 5 bases. The CDR3 region has the DNA TGTGCCAGCGCGGGGACTAGCGTCCACGAGCAGTACTGT. As protein: CASAGTSVHEQYC.

This clonotype has a count of ten or more. This rearrangement joins TRBV9 to TRBJ1-2; perhaps TRBD1 as D (6 bases). CDR1 and CDR2 from the germline V gene are SGDLS and YYNGEE. The V end lost 0 bases, the J end lost 8 bases, and 17 bases lay between the germline ends. The CDR3 consists of 15 residues. Here the CDR3 reads CASSVDVTGLNGYTF. CDR3 bases: TGTGCCAGCAGCGTAGACGTAACAGGGCTAAACGGCTACACCTTC.

This sequence joins TRBV29-1 and TRBJ2-5; no clear D gene. V lost 4 bases and J lost 4, with 13 bases in between. Germline values: CDR1 SQVTM, CDR2 ANQGSEA. This CDR3 has 13 amino acids. The DNA of the CDR3 is TGCAGCGTTGGGGCGAGGCAGGCAGAGACCCAGTACTTC. This encodes CSVGARQAETQYF.

A word on this clonotype: A read error may be the cause here, since a much bigger clone is one base away. The genes are TRBV20-1 and TRBJ2-5; 9 bases are a match to TRBD2. This CDR3 region has 17 residues. Trimming took 6 bases from V and 7 from J; bases not matched to a gene: 21. Germline V gene sequence: CDR1 DFQATT, CDR2 SNEGSKA (reference sequence). The DNA for the CDR3 is TGCAGTGCCACCCATCCTCTTCTAGCGGGCGGGGGGGGGACCCAGTACTTC. This sequence encodes CSATHPLLAGGGGTQYF.

The genes are TRBV9 and TRBJ2-3, with unresolved D. V was clipped by 7 bases and J by 2 bases, with 5 bases between them. The germline V gene has CDR1 SGDLS and CDR2 YYNGEE. This CDR3 is built from 11 residues. This CDR3 is CASGVTDTQYF. The CDR3 coding sequence is TGTGCCAGCGGTGTCACAGATACGCAGTATTTT.

Remarks on this clonotype: The junction shows a germline mismatch at one end, possibly a read error. The chain couples TRBV19 to TRBJ2-2, with TRBD2 matching 8 bases. This CDR3 is 17 amino acids long. The V gene's germline CDR1 is LNHDA and CDR2 SQIVND (reference sequence). CDR3 in amino acids: CASSTGRDFLNTGELCF. In nucleotides, the CDR3 is TGTGCCAGCAGTACCGGGAGGGACTTTTTGAACACCGGGGAGCTGTGTTTT.

The rearrangement uses TRBV28 and TRBJ2-4, with TRBD2 matching over 11 bases. V dropped 6 bases and J dropped 9; count of bases not matched to a gene: 10. This CDR3 has 15 residues. Germline V gene data show CDR1 as MDHEN and CDR2 as SYDVKM. Here the CDR3 reads CASRLTSGGGGIQYF. The DNA for the CDR3 is TGTGCCAGCAGACTAACTAGCGGGGGAGGGGGCATTCAGTACTTC. Based on the CDR3 plus reference TRBV28 and TRBJ2-4, the full variable domain is DVKVTQSSRYLVKRTGEKVFLECVQDMDHENMFWYRQDPGLGLRLIYFSYDVKMKEKGDIPEGYSVSREKKERFSLILESASTNQTSMYLCASRLTSGGGGIQYFGAGTRLSVL.

This clonotype was recorded many times. The chain carries TRBV9 and TRBJ2-1; 8 bases line up with TRBD2. V dropped 4 bases and J dropped 4; count of bases not matched to a gene: 7. Germline V gives CDR1 SGDLS, CDR2 YYNGEE. The CDR3 totals 15 residues. Here the CDR3 reads CASSPAAGVYNEQFF. The DNA of the CDR3 is TGTGCCAGCAGCCCAGCAGCGGGAGTATACAATGAGCAGTTCTTC.

There are many counts of this clonotype. CDR3 residues: CASSGLAGVSTQYF. The CDR3 nucleotides read TGTGCCAGCAGTGGACTAGCGGGAGTTTCTACGCAGTATTTT. The chain combines TRBV25-1 with TRBJ2-3, with 12 positions matching TRBD2. There are 14 residues in the CDR3. From germline, CDR1 is MGHDK and CDR2 SYGVNS. Trimming took 4 bases from V and 8 from J; bases not matched to a gene: 4.

This clonotype was seen repeatedly, ten times or more. This sequence joins TRBV7-2 and TRBJ2-5; 12 nucleotides match TRBD2. The trim removed 6 bases at V and 4 bases at J, leaving 6 bases unmatched. Germline lookup yields CDR1 SGHTA and CDR2 FQGNSA. The CDR3 runs 15 residues. The CDR3 DNA reads as TGTGCCAGCAGGCTAGCGGGGGGGCTCTCAGAGACCCAGTACTTC. It is translated as CASRLAGGLSETQYF.

This clonotype was recorded many times. V usage is TRBV2 and J usage is TRBJ1-5; D gene ambiguous. V lost 2 bases and J 6 bases, leaving 11 bases between the germline ends. The CDR3 is 14 residues long. Germline V CDR1 and CDR2: SNHLY, FYNNEI. The CDR3 DNA is TGTGCCAGCAGTGAAATGGAAGGAGGTCAGCCCCAGCATTTT. Protein product: CASSEMEGGQPQHF. Full variable domain (remainder filled in from reference TRBV2 and TRBJ1-5): EPEVTQTPSHQVTQMGQEVILRCVPISNHLYFYWYRQILGQKVEFLVSFYNNEISEKSEIFDDQFSVERPDGSNFTLKIRSTKLEDSAMYFCASSEMEGGQPQHFGDGTRLSIL.

This clonotype was counted at least ten times. This sequence joins TRBV5-6 and TRBJ2-3; the match to TRBD1 covers 8 bases. CDR1 is SGHDT and CDR2 is YYEEEE in the germline V gene. Losses at the gene ends were 4 bases for V and 3 bases for J; bases not matched to a gene: 7. The CDR3 totals 15 residues. Here the CDR3 reads CASSLQGVGTDTQYF. DNA of the CDR3: TGTGCCAGCAGCCTACAGGGGGTTGGAACAGATACGCAGTATTTT.

This clonotype was seen ten or more times. A much larger clonotype is one base distant, so this may be a read error. The chain employs TRBV7-9 and TRBJ2-5, with 11 nucleotides matching TRBD2. CDR3 size: 21 residues. V lost 1 base, J lost 2 bases, and 18 bases stayed unmatched. Germline lookup yields CDR1 SEHNR and CDR2 FQNEAQ (reference sequence). The CDR3 reads CASSLVGWGTSGSQYQETQYF. CDR3 bases: TGTGCCAGCAGCTTAGTAGGTTGGGGGACTAGCGGTTCCCAGTATCAAGAGACCCAGTACTTC.